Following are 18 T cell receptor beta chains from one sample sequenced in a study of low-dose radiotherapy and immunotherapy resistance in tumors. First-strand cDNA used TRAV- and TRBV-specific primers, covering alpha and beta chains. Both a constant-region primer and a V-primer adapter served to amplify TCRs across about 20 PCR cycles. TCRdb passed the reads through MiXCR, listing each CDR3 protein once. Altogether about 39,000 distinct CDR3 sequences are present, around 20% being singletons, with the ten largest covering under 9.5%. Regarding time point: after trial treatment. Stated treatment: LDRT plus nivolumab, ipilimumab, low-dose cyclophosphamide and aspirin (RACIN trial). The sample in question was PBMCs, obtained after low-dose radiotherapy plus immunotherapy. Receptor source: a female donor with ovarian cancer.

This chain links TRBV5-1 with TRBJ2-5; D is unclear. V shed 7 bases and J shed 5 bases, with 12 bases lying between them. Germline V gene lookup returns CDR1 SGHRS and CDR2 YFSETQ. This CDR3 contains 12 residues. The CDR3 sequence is CASLGGSETQYF. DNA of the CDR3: TGCGCCAGCCTGGGCGGATCTGAGACCCAGTACTTC.

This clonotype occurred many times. CDR3 DNA sequence: TGTGCCAGTACTTGGACAGGGGGCGATGAGCAGTTCTTC. Its translation: CASTWTGGDEQFF. This sequence joins TRBV19 and TRBJ2-1, with 11 bases aligning to TRBD1. J was trimmed by 8 bases and V by 7 bases; bases with no gene match: 4. Germline assignment: CDR1 LNHDA and CDR2 SQIVND (reference sequence). CDR3 length: 13 amino acids.

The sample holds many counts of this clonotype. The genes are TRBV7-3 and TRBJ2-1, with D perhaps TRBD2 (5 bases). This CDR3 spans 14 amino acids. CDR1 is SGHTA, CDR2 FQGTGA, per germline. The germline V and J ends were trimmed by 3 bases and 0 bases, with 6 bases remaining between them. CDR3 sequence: CASSLGSSYNEQFF. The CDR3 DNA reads TGTGCCAGCAGCTTGGGGAGCTCCTACAATGAGCAGTTCTTC.

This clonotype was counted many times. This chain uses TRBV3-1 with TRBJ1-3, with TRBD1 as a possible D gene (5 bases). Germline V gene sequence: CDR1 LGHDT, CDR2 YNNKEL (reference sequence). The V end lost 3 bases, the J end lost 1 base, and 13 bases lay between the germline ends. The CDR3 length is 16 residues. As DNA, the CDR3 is TGTGCCAGCAGCCAGAACTACCGGGGGTCTGGAAACACCATATATTTT. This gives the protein CASSQNYRGSGNTIYF.

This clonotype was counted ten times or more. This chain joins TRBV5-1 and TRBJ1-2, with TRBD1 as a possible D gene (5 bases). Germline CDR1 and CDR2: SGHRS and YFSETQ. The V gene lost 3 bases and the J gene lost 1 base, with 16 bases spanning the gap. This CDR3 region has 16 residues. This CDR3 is CASSSGDRGFNYGYTF. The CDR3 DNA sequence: TGCGCCAGCAGCTCGGGAGACCGGGGCTTTAACTATGGCTACACCTTC.

CDR3 residues: CASSLATLENEQFF. The DNA for the CDR3 is TGTGCCAGCAGCTTGGCCACCTTAGAAAATGAGCAGTTCTTC. This chain joins TRBV5-4 and TRBJ2-1, with D uncertain. CDR1 is SGHNT, CDR2 YYREEE, per germline (reference sequence). V lost 0 bases and J lost 7, with 11 bases in between. This CDR3 is built from 14 residues.

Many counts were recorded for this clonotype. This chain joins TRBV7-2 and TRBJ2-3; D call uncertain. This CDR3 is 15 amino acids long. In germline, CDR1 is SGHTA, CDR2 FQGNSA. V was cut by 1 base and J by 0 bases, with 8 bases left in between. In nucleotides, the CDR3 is TGTGCCAGCAGCTTAGTGATGGGGAGCACAGATACGCAGTATTTT. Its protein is CASSLVMGSTDTQYF.

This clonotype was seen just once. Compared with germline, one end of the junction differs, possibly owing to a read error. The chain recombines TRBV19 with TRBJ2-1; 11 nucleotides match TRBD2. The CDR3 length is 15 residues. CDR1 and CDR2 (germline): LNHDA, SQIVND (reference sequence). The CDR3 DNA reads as TGTGCCAGTAGAACCGGGACTAGCGGATCCAATGAGCAGTTCTTT. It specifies CASRTGTSGSNEQFF. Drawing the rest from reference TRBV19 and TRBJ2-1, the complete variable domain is DGGITQSPKYLFRKEGQNVTLSCEQNLNHDAMYWYRQDPGQGLRLIYYSQIVNDFQKGDIAEGYSVSREKKESFPLTVTSAQKNPTAFYLCASRTGTSGSNEQFFGPGTRLTVL.

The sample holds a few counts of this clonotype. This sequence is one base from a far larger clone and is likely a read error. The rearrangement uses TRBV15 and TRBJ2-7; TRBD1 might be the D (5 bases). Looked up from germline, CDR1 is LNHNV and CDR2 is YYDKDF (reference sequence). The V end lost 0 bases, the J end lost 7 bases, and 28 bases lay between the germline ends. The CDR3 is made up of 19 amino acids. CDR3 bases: TGTGCCACCAGCAGAGAAGGGGTGCGGCGTCTCAGGATAGGCGGTGAGCAGTACTTC. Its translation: CATSREGVRRLRIGGEQYF.

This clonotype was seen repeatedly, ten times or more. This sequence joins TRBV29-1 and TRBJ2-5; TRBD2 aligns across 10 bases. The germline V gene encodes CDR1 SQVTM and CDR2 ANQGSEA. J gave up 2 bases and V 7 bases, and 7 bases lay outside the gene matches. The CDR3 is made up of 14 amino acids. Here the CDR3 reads CSASRTSGQETQYF. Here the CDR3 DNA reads TGCAGCGCATCTCGGACTAGCGGACAAGAGACCCAGTACTTC.

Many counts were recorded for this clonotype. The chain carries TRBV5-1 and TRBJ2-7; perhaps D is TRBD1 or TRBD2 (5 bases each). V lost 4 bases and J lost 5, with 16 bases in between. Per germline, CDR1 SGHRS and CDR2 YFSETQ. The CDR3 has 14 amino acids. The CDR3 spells CASSPGQGLDEQYF. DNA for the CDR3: TGCGCCAGCAGCCCGGGGCAGGGTTTGGACGAGCAGTACTTC.

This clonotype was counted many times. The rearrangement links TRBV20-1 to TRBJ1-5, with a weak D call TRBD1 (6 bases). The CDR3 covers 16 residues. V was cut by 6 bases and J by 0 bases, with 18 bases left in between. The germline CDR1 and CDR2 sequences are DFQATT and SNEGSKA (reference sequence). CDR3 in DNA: TGCAGTGCCGTGGAACCGACAGGTTATAGCAATCAGCCCCAGCATTTT. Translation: CSAVEPTGYSNQPQHF.

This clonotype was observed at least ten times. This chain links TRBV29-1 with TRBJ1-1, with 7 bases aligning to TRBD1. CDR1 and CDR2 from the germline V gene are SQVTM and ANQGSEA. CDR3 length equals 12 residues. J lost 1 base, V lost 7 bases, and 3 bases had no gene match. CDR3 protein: CSGNRGNTEAFF. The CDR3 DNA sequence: TGCAGCGGGAACAGGGGGAACACTGAAGCTTTCTTT.

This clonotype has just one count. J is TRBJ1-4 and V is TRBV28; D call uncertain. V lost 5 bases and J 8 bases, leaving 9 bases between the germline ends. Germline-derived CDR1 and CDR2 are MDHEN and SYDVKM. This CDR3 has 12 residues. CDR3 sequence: CASSVGSEKLFF. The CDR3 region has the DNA TGTGCCAGCAGTGTCGGGAGCGAAAAACTGTTTTTT.

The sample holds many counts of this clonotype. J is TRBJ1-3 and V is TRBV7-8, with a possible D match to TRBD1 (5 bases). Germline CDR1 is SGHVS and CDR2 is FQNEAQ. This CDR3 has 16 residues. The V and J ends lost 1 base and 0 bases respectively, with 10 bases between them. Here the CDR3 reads CASSLGTPHSGNTIYF. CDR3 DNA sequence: TGTGCCAGCAGCTTAGGGACACCCCACTCTGGAAACACCATATATTTT. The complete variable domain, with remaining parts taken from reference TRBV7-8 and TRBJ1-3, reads GAGVSQSPRYKVAKRGQDVALRCDPISGHVSLFWYQQALGQGPEFLTYFQNEAQLDKSGLPSDRFFAERPEGSVSTLKIQRTQQEDSAVYLCASSLGTPHSGNTIYFGEGSWLTVV.

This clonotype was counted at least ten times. The CDR3: CASSTWEYSGNTIYF. In nucleotides, the CDR3 is TGTGCCAGTAGTACCTGGGAGTACTCTGGAAACACCATATATTTT. The chain links TRBV19 to TRBJ1-3; D is undetermined. CDR1 and CDR2 from the germline V gene are LNHDA and SQIVND (reference sequence). The germline V and J ends were trimmed by 4 bases and 0 bases, with 10 bases remaining between them. CDR3 size: 15 residues.

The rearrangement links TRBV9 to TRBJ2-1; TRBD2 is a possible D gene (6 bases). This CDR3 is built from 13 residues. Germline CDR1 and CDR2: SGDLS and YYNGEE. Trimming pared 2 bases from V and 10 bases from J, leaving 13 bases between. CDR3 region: CASSVRDSDEQFF. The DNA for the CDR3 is TGTGCCAGCAGCGTCCGGGACTCGGACGAGCAGTTCTTC.

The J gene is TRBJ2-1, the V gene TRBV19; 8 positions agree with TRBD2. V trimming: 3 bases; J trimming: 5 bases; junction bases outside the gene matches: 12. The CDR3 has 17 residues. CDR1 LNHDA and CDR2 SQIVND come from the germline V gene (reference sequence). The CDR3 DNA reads TGTGCCAGTAGTATGGGGTTTATCGGGAGGGTAAACAATGAGCAGTTCTTC. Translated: CASSMGFIGRVNNEQFF.